This TCR beta chain stems from a study of PD-L1 blockade in urothelial cancer. Sequencing used immunoSEQ multiplex PCR; TCRdb keeps in-frame clones, though not all of them. The sample contains about 70,000 clones, almost 90% of which appear only once. The germline gives CDR1 SGHAT, CDR2 FQNNGV. The V end lost 5 bases, the J end lost 4 bases, and 14 bases lay between the germline ends. The CDR3 has 15 residues. Remarks on this clone: The target antigen is unknown.

Documented time point: pretreatment peripheral blood. Regarding the study as a whole: In blood at 3 weeks, tumor-associated clones expanded more among patients with durable benefit.

Specimen: PBMCs, collected around atezolizumab (anti-PD-L1) treatment. The origin of this receptor is a man aged 70-80 years with urothelial cancer. This chain joins TRBV11-2 and TRBJ1-4; possibly TRBD1 for D (6 bases). This CDR3 reads CASSPGQFFNEKLFF. In nucleotides, the CDR3 is TGTGCCAGCAGCCCCGGACAGTTTTTTAATGAAAAACTGTTTTTT.